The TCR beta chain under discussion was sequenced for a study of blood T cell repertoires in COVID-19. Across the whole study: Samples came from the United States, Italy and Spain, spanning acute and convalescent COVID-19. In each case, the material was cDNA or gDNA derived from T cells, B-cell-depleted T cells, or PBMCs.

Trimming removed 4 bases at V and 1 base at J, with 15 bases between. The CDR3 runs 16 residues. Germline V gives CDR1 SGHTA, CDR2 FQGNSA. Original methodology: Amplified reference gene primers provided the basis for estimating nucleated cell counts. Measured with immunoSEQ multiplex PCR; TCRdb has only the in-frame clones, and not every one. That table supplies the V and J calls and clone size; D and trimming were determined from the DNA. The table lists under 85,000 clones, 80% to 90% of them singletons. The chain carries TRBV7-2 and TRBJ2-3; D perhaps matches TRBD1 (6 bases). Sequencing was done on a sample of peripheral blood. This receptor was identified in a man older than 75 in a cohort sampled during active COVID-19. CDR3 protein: CASSSSGTTRTDTQYF. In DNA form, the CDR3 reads TGTGCCAGCAGCTCATCCGGGACAACTCGCACAGATACGCAGTATTTT.